This T cell receptor beta chain was captured in a study (dated by TCRdb to the mid-2010s). A note on the overall study: The study set out to test whether tumor-infiltrating Tregs in breast cancer get recruited from blood Tregs or are instead converted in situ from other CD4+ T cell subsets. Results and caveats for the whole study, not just this receptor: Validation in the larger cohort was restricted to a single TCR beta V-J rearrangement rather than whole repertoires. Tumor memory CD4+ T cell TCR gene usage clustered with blood and lymph node memory CD4+ cells and lymph node naive CD4+ cells. The greatest overlap of tumor-infiltrating Treg TCR alpha and beta sequences was observed with tumor naive CD4+ T cells, followed by blood naive CD4+ T cells.

Full-length TCR variable regions were amplified by 5' RACE PCR with constant-region reverse primers, followed by semi-nested PCR with Nested Universal Primer A. Using the ReliaPrep RNA Cell Miniprep System, total RNA was extracted, and the SMARTer RACE 5'/3' Kit was then used to reverse transcribe the RNA into 5'RACE-ready cDNA. Multiplex adaptors were used to barcode the full-length TCR alpha and beta libraries, which were then sequenced on an Illumina MiSeq. In the source study's methods: For each of nine subset-tissue groups, sequencing data from the five patients were pooled, and the groups were then compared using unsupervised clustering of TCR gene usage. The Morisita-Horn index, with shared sequences weighted by their contribution to each repertoire, was used to calculate repertoire similarity. TCRdb cleaned the public reads at Q25 with fastp, built clones with MiXCR and kept in-frame beta chains. Every distinct CDR3 protein forms one entry, paired with its most common genes and DNA. What appears here as the V and J calls and clone size reflects TCRdb's work, not the paper's. Present in this sample are approximately 10,000 distinct CDR3 sequences, about a quarter of which were seen just once. The ten largest clones capture roughly 3.4% of the sample.

Trimming removed 1 base from V and 10 bases from J, leaving 8 bases between the germline ends. Reading from cysteine to phenylalanine, the CDR3 counts 12 amino acids. Solely the CDR3 DNA is kept, with 36 bases framed from the first base. CD4+CD25+CD127-/low cells were isolated as Tregs. Tregs, naive and memory CD4+ T cells from tumor, blood and ipsilateral draining lymph nodes of about five breast cancer patients underwent full-length TCR alpha and beta sequencing. Ficoll density gradient centrifugation was used to isolate mononuclear cells from lymph nodes or from 50 to 60 ml of peripheral blood. A purity exceeding 90% was confirmed by FACS for the sorted cell populations. This clonotype has just a few counts. What antigen it recognizes has not been identified. A much larger clone lies one base from this, so it may be a read error.

This TCR came from a female donor with breast cancer. Sequencing used Tregs sorted from blood. The receptor chain draws on TRBV12-3 or TRBV12-4 and TRBJ2-1; the D call is possibly TRBD1 or TRBD2, each sharing 6 bases. The DNA sequence reads TGTGCCAGCAGTTTAGGGAGGGGGGAGCAGTTCTTC. Translated, this is CASSLGRGEQFF.